These 31 T cell receptor beta chains were all obtained from the same sample, sequenced in a study of neurological immune-mediated disorders. Regarding time point: longitudinal time-point 2. MiXCR was run by TCRdb on the 5' RACE reads, yielding one entry per CDR3 protein. The repertoire holds around 90,000 distinct CDR3 sequences, less than 15% seen once, with approximately 5% in the top ten. Material: PBMCs. These receptors were obtained from a female donor with HTLV-1-associated myelopathy (HAM/TSP).

This clonotype occurred many times. The chain combines TRBV11-2 with TRBJ2-7, with 9 bases that match TRBD2. The CDR3 covers 14 residues. V lost 1 base, J lost 4 bases, and 2 bases stayed unmatched. CDR1 is SGHAT, CDR2 FQNNGV, per germline. Written as DNA, the CDR3 is TGTGCCAGCAGCTTAGTTAGCGGGGGATACGAGCAGTACTTC. Amino acid sequence: CASSLVSGGYEQYF.

This clonotype was counted once. This sequence may be a read error, since a much larger clone differs from it by one base. The V gene is TRBV7-6, the J gene TRBJ2-3; D gene unclear. The germline gives CDR1 SGHVS, CDR2 FNYEAQ. This CDR3 spans 14 amino acids. V was clipped by 1 base and J by 4 bases, with 9 bases between them. In nucleotides, the CDR3 is TGTGCCAGCAGCTTAGATTTAACATCAGATACGCAGTATTTT. Translated: CASSLDLTSDTQYF.

This clonotype has ten or more counts. This rearrangement joins TRBV7-2 to TRBJ2-1, with D uncertain. V was trimmed by 6 bases and J by 4 bases, leaving 10 bases between them. Germline CDR1 SGHTA, CDR2 FQGNSA. This CDR3 region has 13 residues. The CDR3 nucleotides read TGTGCCAGCAGTCCCGCTGGGTACAATGAGCAGTTCTTC. Translating it yields CASSPAGYNEQFF.

This chain links TRBV7-6 with TRBJ2-3, with 7 bases fitting TRBD1. Germline V gene lookup returns CDR1 SGHVS and CDR2 FNYEAQ. The CDR3 totals 14 residues. V gave up 5 bases and J gave up 2 bases; unmatched junction bases: 4. CDR3 sequence reads: CASSRTGPTDTQYF. The CDR3 DNA is TGTGCCAGCAGCCGGACAGGCCCCACAGATACGCAGTATTTT. The full variable domain, completed using reference TRBV7-6 and TRBJ2-3, is GAGVSQSPRYKVTKRGQDVALRCDPISGHVSLYWYRQALGQGPEFLTYFNYEAQQDKSGLPNDRFSAERPEGSISTLTIQRTEQRDSAMYRCASSRTGPTDTQYFGPGTRLTVL.

The chain links TRBV3-1 to TRBJ1-5, with no clear D. The germline gives CDR1 LGHDT, CDR2 YNNKEL (reference sequence). This CDR3 has 12 residues. V shed 3 bases and J shed 4 bases, with 4 bases lying between them. The CDR3 DNA reads as TGTGCCAGCAGCCAGTTAAATCAGCCCCAGCATTTT. Its protein product is CASSQLNQPQHF.

This clonotype was counted many times. This chain links TRBV7-2 with TRBJ2-7, with 9 bases lining up with TRBD1. The length of the CDR3 is 14 residues. V was clipped by 5 bases and J by 0 bases; unmatched bases: 2. Germline CDR1 reads SGHTA; CDR2 reads FQGNSA. Written as DNA, the CDR3 is TGTGCCAGCAGCGAGGGACAGGGCTCCTACGAGCAGTACTTC. Translated, it gives CASSEGQGSYEQYF. Using reference TRBV7-2 and TRBJ2-7 for the parts outside the CDR3, the full variable domain is GAGVSQSPSNKVTEKGKDVELRCDPISGHTALYWYRQSLGQGLEFLIYFQGNSAPDKSGLPSDRFSAERTGGSVSTLTIQRTQQEDSAVYLCASSEGQGSYEQYFGPGTRLTVT.

In its sample, this clonotype was seen many times. The V gene is TRBV4-1, the J gene TRBJ2-2, with 7 bases lining up with TRBD1. Germline V gives CDR1 MGHRA, CDR2 YSYEKL. The CDR3 extends over 16 amino acids. J was trimmed by 1 base and V by 4 bases; bases with no gene match: 6. This chain's CDR3 is CASSPVGQVNTGELFF. CDR3 DNA sequence: TGCGCCAGCAGCCCGGTAGGACAGGTGAACACCGGGGAGCTGTTTTTT.

The sample holds many counts of this clonotype. The CDR3 here is CASSSVQWTGELFF. The CDR3 DNA is TGTGCCAGCAGCTCAGTTCAGTGGACCGGGGAGCTGTTTTTT. The chain recombines TRBV7-2 with TRBJ2-2; no definite D call. Trimming left V 4 bases short and J 5 bases short, with 11 bases between. Looked up from germline, CDR1 is SGHTA and CDR2 is FQGNSA. CDR3 size: 14 residues.

The rearrangement joins TRBV6-5 to TRBJ1-1; no clear D. The CDR3 runs 13 residues. Germline V lookup: CDR1 MNHEY, CDR2 SVGAGI. The V and J ends lost 4 bases and 5 bases respectively, with 11 bases between them. This CDR3 is CASSSPGNTEAFF. The DNA for the CDR3 is TGTGCCAGCAGTTCTCCGGGTAATACTGAAGCTTTCTTT.

As to this clonotype: A junction boundary mismatches the germline segment, possibly from a read error. The V gene is TRBV20-1, the J gene TRBJ2-1; 14 nucleotides align to TRBD2. The CDR3 is 16 residues long. Germline values: CDR1 DFQATT, CDR2 SNEGSKA (reference sequence). The CDR3 reads CSAASGLAGGYKEQFF. The CDR3 region has the DNA TGCAGTGCTGCCTCCGGACTAGCGGGGGGATACAAAGAGCAGTTCTTC.

J is TRBJ2-7 and V is TRBV7-9; D unclear. Trimming stripped 5 bases from V and 0 bases from J, with 8 bases between. The CDR3 loop spans 13 amino acids. Germline CDR1 reads SEHNR; CDR2 reads FQNEAQ (reference sequence). The CDR3 spells CASSQSLSYEQYF. In DNA form, the CDR3 reads TGTGCCAGCAGCCAGTCCCTCTCCTACGAGCAGTACTTC. Together with reference TRBV7-9 and TRBJ2-7, the CDR3 gives the full variable domain: DTGVSQNPRHKITKRGQNVTFRCDPISEHNRLYWYRQTLGQGPEFLTYFQNEAQLEKSRLLSDRFSAERPKGSFSTLEIQRTEQGDSAMYLCASSQSLSYEQYFGPGTRLTVT.

In this sample, this clonotype turned up a few times. The chain links TRBV3-1 to TRBJ2-5, with D possibly being TRBD2 (5 bases). The CDR3 extends over 13 amino acids. Trimming removed 3 bases at V and 1 base at J, with 6 bases between. Looked up from germline, CDR1 is LGHDT and CDR2 is YNNKEL (reference sequence). CDR3 DNA sequence: TGTGCCAGCAGCCAGCGGGTCCAAGAGACCCAGTACTTC. This sequence encodes CASSQRVQETQYF.

This clonotype was observed a handful of times. The rearrangement links TRBV5-1 to TRBJ2-1, with D perhaps matching TRBD1 (6 bases). Germline V CDR1 and CDR2: SGHRS, YFSETQ. CDR3 size: 17 residues. V lost 4 bases and J 4 bases, leaving 21 bases between the germline ends. The CDR3 protein is CASSPLQGMQPYNEQFF. CDR3 sequence (DNA): TGCGCCAGCAGCCCCTTACAGGGTATGCAACCGTACAATGAGCAGTTCTTC.

This clonotype was recorded at least ten times. This chain joins TRBV20-1 and TRBJ2-1; 9 bases fit TRBD1. CDR1 is DFQATT and CDR2 is SNEGSKA in the germline V gene (reference sequence). The V gene end was trimmed by 5 bases and the J gene end by 10 bases; junction bases not matched to a gene: 18. The CDR3 consists of 16 residues. For the CDR3, the DNA is TGCAGTGCTGATCTACCCCGGGACAGGGTAAATGGGGAGCAGTTCTTC. Encoded protein: CSADLPRDRVNGEQFF.

As to this clonotype: This may come from a read error, since a much larger clone is one base off. The chain carries TRBV20-1 and TRBJ2-7; D is undetermined. V was shortened by 0 bases and J by 0 bases, with 6 bases between the two germline ends. The CDR3 contains 13 residues. Germline assignment: CDR1 DFQATT and CDR2 SNEGSKA (reference sequence). The CDR3 region is CSARETDSYEQYF. CDR3 DNA: TGCAGTGCTAGAGAGACGGACTCCTACGAGCAGTACTTC.

There are many counts of this clonotype. The chain links TRBV5-1 to TRBJ1-3; a weak D match, TRBD1 (5 bases). Per germline, CDR1 SGHRS and CDR2 YFSETQ. Trimming stripped 3 bases from V and 2 bases from J, with 18 bases between. This CDR3 has 17 amino acids. In DNA, the CDR3 is TGCGCCAGCAGCTCGGCCACCGGTCGGGGGGCTGGAAACACCATATATTTT. This codes for CASSSATGRGAGNTIYF.

The V gene is TRBV15, the J gene TRBJ2-1; 8 bases map to TRBD1. Germline V gene sequence: CDR1 LNHNV, CDR2 YYDKDF (reference sequence). This CDR3 has 13 amino acids. Trimming cost V 5 bases and J 8 bases; bases outside gene matches: 5. CDR3 residues: CATSGGQGYEQFF. CDR3 nucleotide sequence: TGTGCCACCAGCGGCGGACAGGGTTATGAGCAGTTCTTC.

For the CDR3, the DNA is TGCGCCAGCAGCTTGGCCTATGGGGGAACCAAAAACATTCAGTACTTC. Translating it yields CASSLAYGGTKNIQYF. This rearrangement joins TRBV5-1 to TRBJ2-4; TRBD1 or TRBD2 may be the D gene (5 bases each). The V end was cut by 0 bases, the J end by 2 bases, with 12 bases between. Germline V gene data show CDR1 as SGHRS and CDR2 as YFSETQ. This CDR3 comprises 16 residues.

The V gene is TRBV29-1, the J gene TRBJ1-1; 7 positions agree with TRBD1. From germline, CDR1 is SQVTM and CDR2 ANQGSEA. V was pared by 5 bases and J by 0 bases, with 9 bases of the junction left unmatched. CDR3 length: 15 amino acids. The CDR3 spells CSVPPGTAMNTEAFF. The DNA of the CDR3 is TGCAGCGTTCCCCCCGGGACAGCCATGAACACTGAAGCTTTCTTT. The full variable domain, in which reference TRBV29-1 and TRBJ1-1 provide the parts outside the CDR3, is SAVISQKPSRDICQRGTSLTIQCQVDSQVTMMFWYRQQPGQSLTLIATANQGSEATYESGFVIDKFPISRPNLTFSTLTVSNMSPEDSSIYLCSVPPGTAMNTEAFFGQGTRLTVV.

This clonotype was observed a handful of times. The J gene is TRBJ2-1, the V gene TRBV11-2; D is unclear. The CDR3 runs 14 residues. Germline CDR1 and CDR2: SGHAT and FQNNGV. The V and J ends lost 3 bases and 4 bases respectively, with 10 bases between them. The CDR3 loop is CASSLLSSYNEQFF. The CDR3 DNA is TGTGCCAGCAGCTTGCTGAGCTCGTACAATGAGCAGTTCTTC.

This clonotype was counted many times. The V call is TRBV25-1, the J call TRBJ1-2; 11 bases fit TRBD1. CDR3 length: 14 residues. V lost 2 bases, J lost 8 bases, and 4 bases stayed unmatched. Per germline, CDR1 MGHDK and CDR2 SYGVNS. As DNA, the CDR3 is TGTGCCAGCAGTGAACTCCGGACAGGGGGCGGCTACACCTTC. It yields the protein CASSELRTGGGYTF.

There are many counts of this clonotype. This chain links TRBV20-1 with TRBJ2-2; D not resolved. Germline V gene sequence: CDR1 DFQATT, CDR2 SNEGSKA (reference sequence). The V end was cut by 1 base, the J end by 6 bases, with 9 bases between. CDR3 length: 13 residues. CDR3 sequence reads: CSARVPSAGELFF. CDR3 coding DNA: TGCAGTGCTAGAGTACCTTCGGCCGGGGAGCTGTTTTTT.

This clonotype came up many times. The rearrangement uses TRBV10-3 and TRBJ2-7; D may be TRBD1 (5 bases). Germline V CDR1 and CDR2: ENHRY, SYGVKD. The CDR3 is made up of 13 amino acids. V was pared by 5 bases and J by 3 bases, with 11 bases between. The CDR3, as DNA: TGTGCCATCAGTAGACAGTTATACTACGAGCAGTACTTC. Translating gives CAISRQLYYEQYF.

This clonotype was seen ten or more times. The chain couples TRBV9 to TRBJ2-3, with 9 bases lining up with TRBD2. This CDR3 region has 19 residues. CDR1 and CDR2 from the germline V gene are SGDLS and YYNGEE. The ends lost 0 bases at V and 1 base at J; junction bases unmatched: 12. The CDR3 loop is CASSVDGGGGLTGTDTQYF. The CDR3 DNA is TGTGCCAGCAGCGTAGACGGCGGGGGGGGACTGACAGGCACAGATACGCAGTATTTT.

This clonotype was seen at least ten times. The genes are TRBV7-2 and TRBJ2-7; D call uncertain. Germline CDR1 reads SGHTA; CDR2 reads FQGNSA. CDR3 size: 12 residues. The germline V and J ends were trimmed by 3 bases and 6 bases, with 9 bases remaining between them. CDR3 protein: CASSLIAVEQYF. In DNA, the CDR3 is TGTGCCAGCAGCTTGATAGCCGTCGAGCAGTACTTC.

This clonotype was observed a handful of times. This sequence joins TRBV5-1 and TRBJ2-3, with a tentative D call TRBD1 (7 bases). The germline CDR1 and CDR2 sequences are SGHRS and YFSETQ. The CDR3 is made up of 15 amino acids. CDR3 protein: CACCQGDFDTDTQYF. CDR3 nucleotides: TGCGCGTGCTGCCAGGGGGACTTCGACACAGATACGCAGTATTTT.

In this sample, this clonotype turned up many times. This sequence joins TRBV20-1 and TRBJ2-1, with 12 bases matching TRBD2. Germline CDR1 reads DFQATT; CDR2 reads SNEGSKA (reference sequence). V dropped 5 bases and J dropped 6; count of bases not matched to a gene: 8. The CDR3 runs to 15 residues. The CDR3 is CSAAITSGGSNEQFF. The CDR3 region has the DNA TGCAGTGCTGCAATAACTAGCGGGGGGTCCAATGAGCAGTTCTTC.

This clonotype occurred many times. V and J are TRBV20-1 and TRBJ2-5; perhaps TRBD2 as D (6 bases). CDR3 length: 14 amino acids. Germline V gene sequence: CDR1 DFQATT, CDR2 SNEGSKA (reference sequence). V gave up 5 bases and J gave up 1 base, with 14 bases separating them. The CDR3 DNA is TGCAGTGCTGGGGGGACGGGCGGCCAAGAGACCCAGTACTTC. Protein: CSAGGTGGQETQYF.

This clonotype was observed many times. The chain recombines TRBV5-5 with TRBJ1-2; the D is unclear. Germline V gene lookup returns CDR1 SGHKS and CDR2 YYEKEE (reference sequence). V shed 4 bases and J shed 0 bases, with 13 bases lying between them. The CDR3 totals 15 residues. DNA of the CDR3: TGTGCCAGCAGCCTGGCTGGACCCACTAACTATGGCTACACCTTC. It is translated as CASSLAGPTNYGYTF.

This clonotype was detected many times. The chain joins TRBV7-2 to TRBJ2-7; weak D call: TRBD1 (5 bases). From germline, CDR1 is SGHTA and CDR2 FQGNSA. V was shortened by 1 base and J by 4 bases, with 14 bases between the two germline ends. The CDR3 loop spans 15 amino acids. The CDR3 bases are TGTGCCAGCAGCTTAGGTGGGGCAGTAGGATACGAGCAGTACTTC. Residues: CASSLGGAVGYEQYF.

This clonotype came up many times. The chain combines TRBV5-1 with TRBJ2-5, with TRBD2 identical over 10 bases. Trimming at V came to 2 bases and at J to 2 bases, leaving 3 bases not matched to a gene. This CDR3 region has 15 residues. Germline V gives CDR1 SGHRS, CDR2 YFSETQ. The CDR3 sequence: CASSLQLAGQETQYF. The CDR3 DNA follows: TGCGCCAGCAGCTTACAACTAGCGGGGCAAGAGACCCAGTACTTC.